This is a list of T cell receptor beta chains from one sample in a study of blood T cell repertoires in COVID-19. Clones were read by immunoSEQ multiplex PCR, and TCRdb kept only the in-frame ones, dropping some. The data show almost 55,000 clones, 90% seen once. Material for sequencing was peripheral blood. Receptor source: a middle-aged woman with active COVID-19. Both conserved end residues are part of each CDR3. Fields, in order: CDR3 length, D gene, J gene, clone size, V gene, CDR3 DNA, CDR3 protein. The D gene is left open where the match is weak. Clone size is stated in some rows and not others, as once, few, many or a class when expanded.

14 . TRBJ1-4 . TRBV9 TGTGCCAGCAGCGTAGAGCCCCTAGGAGAAAAACTGTTTTTT CASSVEPLGEKLFF
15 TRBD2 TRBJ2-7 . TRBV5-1 TGCGCCAGCAGCGAAAGGAGCGGGGGGACCTACGAGCAGTACTTC CASSERSGGTYEQYF
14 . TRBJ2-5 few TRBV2 TGTGCCAGCAGTGAACTTTTTTTCCAAGAGACCCAGTACTTC CASSELFFQETQYF
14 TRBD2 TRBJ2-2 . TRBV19 TGTGCCAGCAGCGGGAGTTTGGGTACCGGGGAGCTGTTTTTT CASSGSLGTGELFF
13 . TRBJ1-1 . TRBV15 TGTGCCACCAGCATACAGGGGAACACTGAAGCTTTCTTT CATSIQGNTEAFF
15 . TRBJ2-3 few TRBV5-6 TGTGCCAGCAGCTTGGAGAGACAGAGGACAGATACGCAGTATTTT CASSLERQRTDTQYF
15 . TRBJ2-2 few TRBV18 TGTGCCAGCTCACCAAATCCGGACAGCACCGGGGAGCTGTTTTTT CASSPNPDSTGELFF
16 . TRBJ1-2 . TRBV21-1 TGTGCCAGCAGCAAAGAAGCGGGTCAGTTAAAAAACGGCTACACCTTC CASSKEAGQLKNGYTF
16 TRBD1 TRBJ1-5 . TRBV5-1 TGCGCCAGCAGCTTGTCCGGGACAGGGAGCAATCAGCCCCAGCATTTT CASSLSGTGSNQPQHF
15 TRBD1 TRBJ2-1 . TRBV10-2 TGCGCCAGCAGACCGTTAAGGGGGCTCGGCAATGAGCAGTTCTTC CASRPLRGLGNEQFF
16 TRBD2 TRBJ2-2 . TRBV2 TGTGCCAGCAGACTACTAGCGGGGGGAGGCACCGGGGAGCTGTTTTTT CASRLLAGGGTGELFF
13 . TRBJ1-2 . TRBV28 TGTGCCAGCAGTTTACAGGCTAACTATGGCTACACCTTC CASSLQANYGYTF
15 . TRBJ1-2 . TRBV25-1 TGTGCCAGCAGTGATTGGGACACCTATAACTATGGCTACACCTTC CASSDWDTYNYGYTF
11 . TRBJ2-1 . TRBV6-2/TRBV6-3 TGTGCCAGCAGTCCCTCGAGTGAGCAGTTCTTC CASSPSSEQFF
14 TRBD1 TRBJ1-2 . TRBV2 TGTGCCAGCAGTGAAATCCCAGGGGGAGAAGGCTACACCTTC CASSEIPGGEGYTF
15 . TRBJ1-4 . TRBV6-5 TGTGCCAGCAGGGCCCCCCCGGGGTGGGGTGAAAAACTGTTTTTT CASRAPPGWGEKLFF
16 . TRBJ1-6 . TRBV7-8 TGTGCCAGCAGCTTATACCAGGCCGAATATAATTCACCCCTCCACTTT CASSLYQAEYNSPLHF
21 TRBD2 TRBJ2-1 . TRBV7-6 TGTGCCAGCAGCCCCCTCCCAAGGAAGCGGGGGGGTCCCCCCTCCTACAATGAGCAGTTCTTC CASSPLPRKRGGPPSYNEQFF
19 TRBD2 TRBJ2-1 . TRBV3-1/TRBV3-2 TGTGCCAGCAGCCAAGTAGGTAGCGGGGGCCTGAGCTCCTACAATGAGCAGTTCTTC CASSQVGSGGLSSYNEQFF
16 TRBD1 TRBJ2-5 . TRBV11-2 TGTGCCAGCAGCCCCGGGACAGAGAGGAGTTATGAGACCCAGTACTTC CASSPGTERSYETQYF
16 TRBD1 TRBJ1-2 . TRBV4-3 TGCGCCAGCAGCCAAGATCAGGGGACAGGAACCTATGGCTACACCTTC CASSQDQGTGTYGYTF
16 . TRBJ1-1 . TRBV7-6 TGTGCCAGCAGTTCGGGGGTAGGGAAACTAAACACTGAAGCTTTCTTT CASSSGVGKLNTEAFF
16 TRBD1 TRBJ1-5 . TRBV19 TGTGCCAGTAGTAGACTCGGACAGGGGGGATCGCAGCCCCAGCATTTT CASSRLGQGGSQPQHF
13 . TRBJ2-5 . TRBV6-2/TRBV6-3 TGTGCCAGCAGTCTCGGGGGGCCCGGGACCCAGTACTTC CASSLGGPGTQYF
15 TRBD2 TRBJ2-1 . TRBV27 TGTGCCAGCAGACTAGCGGAGTTCTCCTACAATGAGCAGTTCTTC CASRLAEFSYNEQFF
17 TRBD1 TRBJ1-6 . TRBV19 TGTGCCAGTAGTCTGAGGGGACAGGGCATTAATAATTCACCCCTCCACTTT CASSLRGQGINNSPLHF
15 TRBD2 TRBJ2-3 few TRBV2 TGTGCCAGCAACAAACTAGCGGGACCCACAGATACGCAGTATTTT CASNKLAGPTDTQYF
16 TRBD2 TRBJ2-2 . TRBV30 TGTGCCTGGACCGTGGGACTAGAACTGAACACCGGGGAGCTGTTTTTT CAWTVGLELNTGELFF
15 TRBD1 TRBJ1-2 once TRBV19 TGTGCCAGTAGTATAGGCCGACAGGGAATGGTTGGCTACACCTTC CASSIGRQGMVGYTF
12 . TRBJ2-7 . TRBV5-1 TGCGCCAGCAGCTTACAGGGATACGAGCAGTACTTC CASSLQGYEQYF
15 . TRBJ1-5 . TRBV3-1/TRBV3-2 TGTGCCAGCAGCCCCGACTCTAGTGGCAATCAGCCCCAGCATTTT CASSPDSSGNQPQHF
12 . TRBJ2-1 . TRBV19 TGTGCCAGTAGTTTTCTAGCCTCGGAGCAGTTCTTC CASSFLASEQFF
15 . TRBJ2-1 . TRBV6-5 TGTGCCAGCGTCCCAGGGGAGCATTTTTTGAATGAGCAGTTCTTC CASVPGEHFLNEQFF
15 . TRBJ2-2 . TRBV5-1 TGCGCCAGCAGCTTGAGGGGCCAGAACACCGGGGAGCTGTTTTTT CASSLRGQNTGELFF
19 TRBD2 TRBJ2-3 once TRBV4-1 TGCGCCAGCAGCCAAGGCACTAGCGGGGGGAGAGTAGGCACAGATACGCAGTATTTT CASSQGTSGGRVGTDTQYF
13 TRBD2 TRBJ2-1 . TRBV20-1 TGCAGTGCTAGTCGGGGGGGCATTCGAGAGCAGTTCTTC CSASRGGIREQFF
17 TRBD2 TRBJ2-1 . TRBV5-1 TGCGCCAGCAGCCGGACCTTACTAGCGGGGGAACACAATGAGCAGTTCTTC CASSRTLLAGEHNEQFF
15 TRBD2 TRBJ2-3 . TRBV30 TGTGCCTGGAGCCAACCGGGACTAGAAACAGATACGCAGTATTTT CAWSQPGLETDTQYF
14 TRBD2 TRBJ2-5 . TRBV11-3 TGTGCCAGCAGCTTAGCTCTAGCGGGGAAGACCCAGTACTTC CASSLALAGKTQYF
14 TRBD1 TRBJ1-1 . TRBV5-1 TGCGCCAGCAGCTTAGGGGGCCTGAACACTGAAGCTTTCTTT CASSLGGLNTEAFF
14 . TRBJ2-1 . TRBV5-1 TGCGCCAGCAGCTTGGACTCGTCCTACAATGAGCAGTTCTTC CASSLDSSYNEQFF
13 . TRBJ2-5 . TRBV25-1 TGTGCCAGCAGAAGGGGGGGCGCGGAGACCCAGTACTTC CASRRGGAETQYF
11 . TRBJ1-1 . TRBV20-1 TGCAGTGCCCCCTATGACACTGAAGCTTTCTTT CSAPYDTEAFF
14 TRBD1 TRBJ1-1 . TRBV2 TGTGCCAGCGTTTCAGTGGCAGGGGGCACTGAAGCTTTCTTT CASVSVAGGTEAFF
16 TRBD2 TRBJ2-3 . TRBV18 TGTGCCAGCTCACCCTCCACTAGCGGAGGAACGGATACGCAGTATTTT CASSPSTSGGTDTQYF
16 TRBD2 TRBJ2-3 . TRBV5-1 TGCGCCAGCAGCCTCGGACTAGCGGGACTCACAGATACGCAGTATTTT CASSLGLAGLTDTQYF
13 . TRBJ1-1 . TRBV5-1 TGCGCCAGCAGCCCCTCCTTGAACACTGAAGCTTTCTTT CASSPSLNTEAFF
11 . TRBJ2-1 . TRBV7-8 TGTGCCAGCAGCAGACAGAATGAGCAGTTCTTC CASSRQNEQFF
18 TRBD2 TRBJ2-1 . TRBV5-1 TGCGCCAGCAGCTTGGCCGGGAGGCGGGGGGGCTCTTACAATGAGCAGTTCTTC CASSLAGRRGGSYNEQFF
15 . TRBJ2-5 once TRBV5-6 TGTGCCAGCAGCTTGTCTCCAGGGTCCTCGGAGACCCAGTACTTC CASSLSPGSSETQYF
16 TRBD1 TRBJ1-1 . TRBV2 TGTGCCAGCAGGGGGACAGGGGGCGCGGGTAACACTGAAGCTTTCTTT CASRGTGGAGNTEAFF
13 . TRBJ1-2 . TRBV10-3 TGTGCCATCAGTGTAGGCGGGACCTATGGCTACACCTTC CAISVGGTYGYTF
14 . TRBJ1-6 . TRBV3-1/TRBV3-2 TGTGCCAGCAGCCAAGGTACAGTCAATTCACCCCTCCACTTT CASSQGTVNSPLHF
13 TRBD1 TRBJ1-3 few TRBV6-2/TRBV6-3 TGTGCCAGCAGTTACGGGACAGGGAACACCATATATTTT CASSYGTGNTIYF
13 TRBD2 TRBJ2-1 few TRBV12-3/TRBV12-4 TGTGCCAGCGAGACTAGCCTAAACAATGAGCAGTTCTTC CASETSLNNEQFF